This T cell receptor (beta chain) was observed in a study of T cell responses to AZD1222 COVID-19 vaccine. Study conclusions and caveats: The study identified only five to seven AZD1222 recipients as seropositive at baseline. Possibly, clonal diversity was underestimated; donors were largely white British and included more females. Vaccination with two AZD1222 doses was followed by a rise in Spike-specific TCR breadth and depth.

As for this clone: Antigen: not known.

In germline, CDR1 is SGHVS, CDR2 FNYEAQ. Trimming pared 0 bases from V and 3 bases from J, leaving 21 bases between. CDR3 size: 18 residues. Method: immunoSEQ multiplex PCR; TCRdb's copy keeps in-frame clones and lacks some. The table has about 150,000 clones, about 90% seen once; the top ten hold 1.5% to 2%. The receptor's source is an adult in good health. The chain has TRBV7-6 and TRBJ2-7; no definite D call. The source material was peripheral blood, sampled on day 0 of AZD1222 vaccination. The CDR3 sequence is CASSLAPDLQVSNYEQYF. DNA for the CDR3: TGTGCCAGCAGCTTAGCCCCCGACCTACAAGTTTCGAACTACGAGCAGTACTTC.